The following is a TCR beta chain sequence with its context. Produced via immunoSEQ multiplex PCR; TCRdb's table is partial and in-frame only. Of about 94,000 clones in the sample, approximately 93% were seen once. The data derive from a study of Tregs in tolerant kidney transplant recipients. Trimming shortened V by 7 bases and J by 0 bases, and 7 bases separated the two germline ends. The CDR3 has 14 residues. Germline CDR1 reads SGHTA; CDR2 reads FQGNSA. V usage is TRBV7-2 and J usage is TRBJ2-6; D is ambiguous. This receptor was obtained from a human donor who received a combined kidney and bone marrow transplant. Here the sequenced sample was CD4+ T cells from blood, taken before the transplant. In DNA form, the CDR3 reads TGTGCCAGCACCCACAACTCTGGGGCCAACGTCCTGACTTTC. It yields the protein CASTHNSGANVLTF.